This entry lists 27 T cell receptor beta chains sequenced from one sample in a study of T cell repertoires in cytomegalovirus infection. These TCRs are of unknown antigen specificity. TCRdb re-called the reads with MiXCR, one entry per CDR3 protein. The sample has roughly 920,000 distinct CDR3 sequences, approximately 31% seen once. Sequencing used cultured CD8+ T cells from PBMCs, obtained from culture after CMV antigen stimulation. These receptors were taken from a human donor in good health (CMV status not recorded). Some clones in this sample may be carry-over from other donors' samples.

The sample holds a few counts of this clonotype. The gene calls are TRBV20-1 and TRBJ1-2, with D unclear. Germline V CDR1 and CDR2: DFQATT, SNEGSKA (reference sequence). V shed 0 bases and J shed 4 bases, with 15 bases lying between them. The CDR3 extends over 15 amino acids. This CDR3 reads CSARDSAGFRYGYTF. The CDR3 coding sequence is TGCAGTGCTAGAGATTCTGCGGGGTTCCGCTATGGCTACACCTTC.

V is TRBV2 and J is TRBJ1-5; D not resolved. From germline, CDR1 is SNHLY and CDR2 FYNNEI. The CDR3 covers 15 residues. The V end lost 6 bases, the J end lost 2 bases, and 14 bases lay between the germline ends. CDR3 sequence (DNA): TGTGCCAGCAGGAGGGCCTCAAGGGGCAATCAGCCCCAGCATTTT. Amino acid sequence: CASRRASRGNQPQHF.

The genes are TRBV20-1 and TRBJ2-2, with no clear D. This CDR3 has 15 amino acids. Germline loops: CDR1 DFQATT, CDR2 SNEGSKA (reference sequence). V lost 6 bases and J lost 0, with 14 bases in between. This chain's CDR3 is CSATRSESNTGELFF. CDR3 DNA sequence: TGCAGTGCCACAAGGTCAGAATCGAACACCGGGGAGCTGTTTTTT.

This clonotype has more than one count but fewer than ten. V gene TRBV27 combines with J gene TRBJ1-2; a possible D gene is TRBD1 (6 bases). This CDR3 spans 15 amino acids. CDR1 and CDR2 (germline): MNHEY, SMNVEV (reference sequence). V lost 8 bases and J 3 bases, leaving 19 bases between the germline ends. CDR3 loop: CASSQGSQGYYGYTF. CDR3 DNA sequence: TGTGCCAGCTCCCAGGGATCACAGGGTTACTATGGCTACACCTTC.

The gene calls are TRBV2 and TRBJ2-5, with D hard to call. V was shortened by 4 bases and J by 0 bases, with 9 bases between the two germline ends. The CDR3 has 14 amino acids. Per germline, CDR1 SNHLY and CDR2 FYNNEI. CDR3 residues: CASSGVGYQETQYF. DNA for the CDR3: TGTGCCAGCAGTGGAGTCGGCTACCAAGAGACCCAGTACTTC.

This clonotype was picked up a small number of times. The rearrangement uses TRBV6-1 and TRBJ1-1; 7 positions agree with TRBD1. Germline assignment: CDR1 MNHNS and CDR2 SASEGT. V shed 3 bases and J 1 base; nucleotides not matched to a gene: 5. The CDR3 loop spans 15 amino acids. The CDR3 DNA follows: TGTGCCAGCAGTGAGACAGGGTGGACGAACACTGAAGCTTTCTTT. This sequence encodes CASSETGWTNTEAFF.

The table lists this clonotype with a few counts. The genes are TRBV5-8 and TRBJ2-3; D remains ambiguous. V lost 5 bases and J lost 0, with 7 bases in between. The CDR3 contains 13 residues. In germline, CDR1 is SGHTS, CDR2 YDEGEE. The CDR3 DNA is TGTGCCAGCAGGACCCTCAGCACAGATACGCAGTATTTT. Encoded protein: CASRTLSTDTQYF.

This clonotype appeared many times. The chain uses TRBV20-1 and TRBJ2-7; D gene unclear. This CDR3 has 11 residues. The germline gives CDR1 DFQATT, CDR2 SNEGSKA (reference sequence). V gave up 6 bases and J gave up 13 bases, with 19 bases separating them. The CDR3 loop reads CSARSERTVYF. DNA of the CDR3: TGCAGTGCCAGGAGTGAACGAACGGTCTACTTC.

The chain employs TRBV6-1 and TRBJ2-1; D is possibly TRBD2 (5 bases). The CDR3 runs to 14 residues. CDR1 and CDR2 (germline): MNHNS, SASEGT. Deletions cut 2 bases from V and 11 bases from J, with 16 bases between. CDR3 bases: TGTGCCAGCAGTGAAACCGGTCTGGAGGATAAGCAGTTCTTC. It yields the protein CASSETGLEDKQFF.

Here the CDR3 reads CASSISSVATNEKLFF. CDR3 sequence (DNA): TGTGCCAGTAGTATCTCGTCAGTTGCAACTAATGAAAAACTGTTTTTT. The chain has TRBV19 and TRBJ1-4; D not resolved. Germline CDR1 LNHDA, CDR2 SQIVND (reference sequence). This CDR3 spans 16 amino acids. Deletions cut 3 bases from V and 0 bases from J, with 11 bases between.

The V gene is TRBV14, the J gene TRBJ2-7, with no clear D. CDR3 size: 16 residues. V lost 1 base, J lost 0 bases, and 13 bases lay in between. Germline V gives CDR1 SGHDN, CDR2 FVKESK. CDR3 region: CASSQGGDISSYEQYF. The DNA of the CDR3 is TGTGCCAGCAGCCAAGGCGGCGATATATCCTCCTACGAGCAGTACTTC.

This clonotype was seen a handful of times. J is TRBJ2-2 and V is TRBV7-6; D unclear. The germline CDR1 and CDR2 sequences are SGHVS and FNYEAQ. The V gene lost 1 base and the J gene lost 7 bases, with 10 bases spanning the gap. The CDR3 has 14 amino acids. The CDR3 loop reads CASSLGVGGGELFF. CDR3 sequence (DNA): TGTGCCAGCAGCTTAGGGGTCGGTGGCGGGGAGCTGTTTTTT.

Comment on this clonotype: A much more abundant neighbour one base away suggests this may be a read error. The rearrangement joins TRBV7-6 to TRBJ2-3; 8 bases line up with TRBD2. The germline gives CDR1 SGHVS, CDR2 FNYEAQ. Germline trimming cut 3 bases from V and 4 bases from J; bases unmatched to any gene: 6. The CDR3 is 15 residues long. The CDR3 is CASSFFGRDPDTQYF. For the CDR3, the DNA is TGTGCCAGCAGCTTCTTCGGGAGGGACCCAGATACGCAGTATTTT.

The rearrangement joins TRBV19 to TRBJ2-2, with TRBD2 identical over 10 bases. The CDR3 covers 17 residues. V lost 4 bases and J lost 0; bases outside the gene matches: 5. Germline CDR1 and CDR2: LNHDA and SQIVND (reference sequence). CDR3 nucleotides: TGTGCCAGTAGTAGCCCAGCGGGGGGGGCGAACACCGGGGAGCTGTTTTTT. This codes for CASSSPAGGANTGELFF. The variable domain in full, with the rest retrieved from reference TRBV19 and TRBJ2-2, is DGGITQSPKYLFRKEGQNVTLSCEQNLNHDAMYWYRQDPGQGLRLIYYSQIVNDFQKGDIAEGYSVSREKKESFPLTVTSAQKNPTAFYLCASSSPAGGANTGELFFGEGSRLTVL.

The chain uses TRBV19 and TRBJ1-5; D unresolved. The V gene lost 3 bases and the J gene lost 0 bases, with 6 bases spanning the gap. Germline lookup yields CDR1 LNHDA and CDR2 SQIVND (reference sequence). The CDR3 is made up of 14 amino acids. The CDR3 coding sequence is TGTGCCAGTAGTATCGCGGTTAGCAATCAGCCCCAGCATTTT. This translates into CASSIAVSNQPQHF.

The chain recombines TRBV28 with TRBJ1-2; a weak D match, TRBD1 (5 bases). The CDR3 covers 16 residues. Germline values: CDR1 MDHEN, CDR2 SYDVKM. Trimming removed 4 bases at V and 2 bases at J, with 17 bases between. CDR3 in amino acids: CASSSTNRTENYGYTF. CDR3 DNA: TGTGCCAGCAGTTCCACAAACAGGACGGAGAACTATGGCTACACCTTC.

This clonotype appeared once. V gene TRBV7-6 combines with J gene TRBJ2-3, with TRBD2 matching 8 bases. The V and J ends lost 2 bases and 4 bases, in that order; junction bases with no gene match: 14. Per the germline V gene, CDR1 is SGHVS and CDR2 is FNYEAQ. The CDR3 sequence is 18 residues long. CDR3 sequence reads: CASSLRNNGGAGADTQYF. The CDR3 bases are TGTGCCAGCAGCTTAAGAAACAACGGGGGGGCCGGGGCAGATACGCAGTATTTT.

This clonotype has at least ten counts. The genes are TRBV7-2 and TRBJ1-6; 10 nucleotides align to TRBD1. V was clipped by 7 bases and J by 8 bases; unmatched bases: 5. The CDR3 spans 14 residues. Germline-derived CDR1 and CDR2 are SGHTA and FQGNSA. The CDR3 protein is CASTLGQGYSPLHF. CDR3 sequence (DNA): TGTGCCAGCACCTTGGGACAGGGGTATTCACCCCTCCACTTT.

This clonotype has a handful of counts. The V gene is TRBV5-1, the J gene TRBJ1-1; maybe TRBD1 (5 bases). Between the trimmed V and J ends, which lost 0 bases and 10 bases, there was a span of 19 bases. The CDR3 consists of 15 residues. CDR1 is SGHRS, CDR2 YFSETQ, per germline. The DNA for the CDR3 is TGCGCCAGCAGCTTGGGATCTGGGGCGCGAATTGGAGCTTTCTTT. This codes for CASSLGSGARIGAFF.

This clonotype has just a few counts. This chain connects TRBV4-1 to TRBJ2-7; D is possibly TRBD1 or TRBD2 (5 bases each). This CDR3 is 14 amino acids long. V dropped 1 base and J dropped 2 bases, with 9 bases sitting between them. The germline V gene encodes CDR1 MGHRA and CDR2 YSYEKL. CDR3 nucleotide sequence: TGCGCCAGCAGCCAAGGGACACTAGCCTACGAGCAGTACTTC. Translation: CASSQGTLAYEQYF.

This clonotype was counted at least ten times. V gene TRBV4-1 combines with J gene TRBJ1-5, with TRBD1 as a possible D gene (6 bases). CDR1 is MGHRA and CDR2 is YSYEKL in the germline V gene. CDR3 size: 15 residues. V gave up 4 bases and J gave up 1 base, with 11 bases separating them. The CDR3 nucleotides read TGCGCCAGCAGCCCGTCCAGGGGAAGCAATCAGCCCCAGCATTTT. Translated, it gives CASSPSRGSNQPQHF.

The chain couples TRBV10-1 to TRBJ2-1, with D tentatively TRBD1 (5 bases). In germline, CDR1 is WNHNN, CDR2 SYGVQD (reference sequence). This CDR3 has 15 residues. V lost 3 bases and J lost 0, with 9 bases in between. CDR3: CASSDRQSSYNEQFF. The CDR3, as DNA: TGCGCCAGCAGTGACCGACAGAGCTCCTACAATGAGCAGTTCTTC.

This clonotype was seen repeatedly, ten times or more. The chain couples TRBV9 to TRBJ1-2; D not resolved. Trimming took 4 bases from V and 2 from J, leaving 12 bases between them. The V gene's germline CDR1 is SGDLS and CDR2 YYNGEE. This CDR3 is 14 amino acids long. The DNA for the CDR3 is TGTGCCAGCAGCCCCGTCACTGCCAACTATGGCTACACCTTC. Amino acid sequence: CASSPVTANYGYTF.

This chain joins TRBV14 and TRBJ1-2; 7 bases line up with TRBD1. The CDR3 consists of 15 residues. Germline V lookup: CDR1 SGHDN, CDR2 FVKESK. The J segment lost 6 bases and the V segment lost 0 bases, leaving 7 bases of the junction unmatched. The CDR3 coding sequence is TGTGCCAGCAGCCAAGATCCGACAGGGAGCGATGGCTACACCTTC. It codes for CASSQDPTGSDGYTF.

This clonotype occurred a few times. The CDR3 spells CASSVTGWNTEAFF. The CDR3 nucleotides read TGTGCCAGCAGTGTAACAGGGTGGAACACTGAAGCTTTCTTT. This sequence joins TRBV2 and TRBJ1-1, with a tentative D call TRBD1 (6 bases). The germline V gene encodes CDR1 SNHLY and CDR2 FYNNEI. This CDR3 comprises 14 residues. The V end was cut by 4 bases, the J end by 1 base, with 10 bases between.

This clonotype was found a few times. The CDR3 region has the DNA TGTGCCAGCAAATCAGATACGCAGTATTTT. It yields the protein CASKSDTQYF. This chain connects TRBV7-2 to TRBJ2-3; D ambiguous. V lost 7 bases and J 4 bases, leaving 3 bases between the germline ends. Germline-derived CDR1 and CDR2 are SGHTA and FQGNSA. CDR3 length: 10 amino acids.

This chain uses TRBV7-6 with TRBJ1-1, with a possible D match to TRBD1 (6 bases). Germline V CDR1 and CDR2: SGHVS, FNYEAQ. CDR3 length: 14 amino acids. Trimming left V 5 bases short and J 7 bases short, with 17 bases between. The CDR3 region is CASSLLTGGNEAFF. The CDR3 region has the DNA TGTGCCAGCAGCCTCTTAACGGGGGGCAATGAAGCTTTCTTT.